This T cell receptor beta chain was sequenced during a study of blood T cell repertoires in COVID-19. At the level of the study: Sources were T cells, B-cell-depleted T cells, or PBMCs; the material itself was cDNA or gDNA.

The V and J ends lost 8 bases and 8 bases respectively, with 15 bases between them. CDR3 size: 12 residues. CDR1 is SQVTM, CDR2 ANQGSEA, per germline. Using immunoSEQ multiplex PCR, the repertoire was profiled, and TCRdb retains in-frame clones only, with some absent. The table records approximately 100,000 clones, approximately 88% of them present only once. The sequence came from a human donor in a cohort sampled during active COVID-19. This chain links TRBV29-1 with TRBJ1-4; a possible D gene is TRBD1 (5 bases). The sample consisted of peripheral blood. CDR3 protein: CSIWTEGEKLFF. In DNA form, the CDR3 reads TGCAGCATTTGGACGGAGGGGGAAAAACTGTTTTTT.